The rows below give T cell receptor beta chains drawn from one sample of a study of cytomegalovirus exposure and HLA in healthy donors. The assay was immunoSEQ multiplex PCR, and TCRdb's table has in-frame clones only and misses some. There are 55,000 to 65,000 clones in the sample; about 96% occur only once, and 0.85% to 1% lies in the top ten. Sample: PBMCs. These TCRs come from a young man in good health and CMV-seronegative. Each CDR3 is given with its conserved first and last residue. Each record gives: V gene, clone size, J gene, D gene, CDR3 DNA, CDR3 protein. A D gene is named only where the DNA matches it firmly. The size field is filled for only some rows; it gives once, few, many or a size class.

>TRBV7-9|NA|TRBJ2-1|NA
TGTGCCAGCAGCTCCCACCTAATGAGCTCCTACAATGAGCAGTTCTTC
CASSSHLMSSYNEQFF
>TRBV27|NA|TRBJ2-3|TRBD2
TGTGCCATCTCCCCTAGCGGGACGTTAGATACGCAGTATTTT
CAISPSGTLDTQYF
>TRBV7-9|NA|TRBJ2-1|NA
TGTGCCAGCAGCCCAACCCTGGACTATCCTGGCAATGAGCAGTTCTTC
CASSPTLDYPGNEQFF
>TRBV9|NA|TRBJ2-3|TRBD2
TGTGCCAGCAGCGTAGGGGAGGGAACAGATACGCAGTATTTT
CASSVGEGTDTQYF
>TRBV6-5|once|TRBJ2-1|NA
TGTGCCAGCAGTTACGCGGAGACTATAACCCTGGGTGAGCAGTTCTTC
CASSYAETITLGEQFF
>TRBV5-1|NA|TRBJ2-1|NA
TGCGCCAGCAGCTTGGGCCTAGGGGCTGAGCAGTTCTTC
CASSLGLGAEQFF
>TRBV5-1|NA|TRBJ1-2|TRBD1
TGCGCCAGCAGCGTGGGGACAGGGAACTATGGCTACACCTTC
CASSVGTGNYGYTF
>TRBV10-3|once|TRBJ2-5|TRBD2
TGTGCCATCAGTGACCCAGAGCGGGAGTGGAGAGAGACCCAGTACTTC
CAISDPEREWRETQYF
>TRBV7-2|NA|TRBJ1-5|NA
TGTGCCAGCAGCTTGATAGGGGGTAGCAATCAGCCCCAGCATTTT
CASSLIGGSNQPQHF
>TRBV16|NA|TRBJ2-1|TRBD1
TGTGCCAGCAGCCGGGGACAGGGGGTTGAGCAGTTCTTC
CASSRGQGVEQFF
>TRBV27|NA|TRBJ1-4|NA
TGTGCCAGCAGAACAGGGAAGAATGAAAAACTGTTTTTT
CASRTGKNEKLFF
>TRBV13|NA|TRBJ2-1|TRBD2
TGTGCCAGCAGCTTACGAACCCTACTAGCGGGAGTGAATGAGCAGTTCTTC
CASSLRTLLAGVNEQFF
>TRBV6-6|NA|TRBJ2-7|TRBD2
TGTGCCACCAAGGGACTAGCGTACTACGAGCAGTACTTC
CATKGLAYYEQYF
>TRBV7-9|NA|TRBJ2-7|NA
TGTGCCAGCAGCTTAACGGGAGACTCCTACGAGCAGTACTTC
CASSLTGDSYEQYF
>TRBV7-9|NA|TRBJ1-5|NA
TGTGCCAGCAGCCCGGGTGGTCAGCCCCAGCATTTT
CASSPGGQPQHF
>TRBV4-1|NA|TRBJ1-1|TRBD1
TGCGCCAGCAGCCAAGCCGGGACAGGGCACACTGAAGCTTTCTTT
CASSQAGTGHTEAFF